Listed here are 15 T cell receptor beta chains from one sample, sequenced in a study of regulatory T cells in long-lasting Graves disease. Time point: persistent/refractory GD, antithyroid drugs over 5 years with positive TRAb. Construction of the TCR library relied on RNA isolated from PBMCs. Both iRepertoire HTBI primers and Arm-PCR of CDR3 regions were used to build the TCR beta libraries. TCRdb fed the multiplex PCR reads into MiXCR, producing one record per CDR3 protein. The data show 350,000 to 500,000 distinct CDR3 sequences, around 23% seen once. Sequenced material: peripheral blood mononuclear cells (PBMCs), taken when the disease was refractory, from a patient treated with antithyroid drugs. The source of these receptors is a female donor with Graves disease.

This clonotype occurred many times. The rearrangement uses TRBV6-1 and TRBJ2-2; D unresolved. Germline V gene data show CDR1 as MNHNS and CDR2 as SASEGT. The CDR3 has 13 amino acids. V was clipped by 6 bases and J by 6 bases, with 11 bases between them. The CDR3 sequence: CASSHTEAGELFF. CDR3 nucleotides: TGTGCCAGCAGCCATACAGAGGCCGGGGAGCTGTTTTTT.

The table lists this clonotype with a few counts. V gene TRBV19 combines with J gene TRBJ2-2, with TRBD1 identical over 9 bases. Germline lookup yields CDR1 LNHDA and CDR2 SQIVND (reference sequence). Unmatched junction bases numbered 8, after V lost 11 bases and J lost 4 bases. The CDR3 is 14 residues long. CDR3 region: CAVKTGGVTGELFF. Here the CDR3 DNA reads TGTGCCGTCAAGACAGGGGGTGTCACCGGGGAGCTGTTTTTT. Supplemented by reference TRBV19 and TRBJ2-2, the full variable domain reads DGGITQSPKYLFRKEGQNVTLSCEQNLNHDAMYWYRQDPGQGLRLIYYSQIVNDFQKGDIAEGYSVSREKKESFPLTVTSAQKNPTAFYLCAVKTGGVTGELFFGEGSRLTVL.

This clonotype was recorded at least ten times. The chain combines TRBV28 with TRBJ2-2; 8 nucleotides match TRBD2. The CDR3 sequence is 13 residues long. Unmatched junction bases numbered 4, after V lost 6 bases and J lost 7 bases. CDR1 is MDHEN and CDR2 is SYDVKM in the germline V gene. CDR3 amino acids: CASSNGGVGELFF. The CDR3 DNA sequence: TGTGCCAGCAGCAACGGGGGGGTCGGGGAGCTGTTTTTT.

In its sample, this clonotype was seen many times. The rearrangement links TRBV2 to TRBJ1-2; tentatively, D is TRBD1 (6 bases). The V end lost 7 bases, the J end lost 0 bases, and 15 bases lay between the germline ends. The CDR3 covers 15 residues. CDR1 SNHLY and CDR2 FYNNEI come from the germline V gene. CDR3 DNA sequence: TGTGCCAGCACCCCGGGGCAGGGGCCTAACTATGGCTACACCTTC. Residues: CASTPGQGPNYGYTF.

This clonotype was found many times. CDR3 sequence: CASSFGDRADQPQHF. The CDR3, as DNA: TGTGCCAGCAGTTTTGGGGACAGGGCCGATCAGCCCCAGCATTTT. The chain is built from TRBV28 and TRBJ1-5, with 9 bases identical to TRBD1. CDR1 MDHEN and CDR2 SYDVKM come from the germline V gene. V lost 3 bases to trimming and J lost 5 bases; unmatched junction nucleotides: 5. This CDR3 is built from 15 residues.

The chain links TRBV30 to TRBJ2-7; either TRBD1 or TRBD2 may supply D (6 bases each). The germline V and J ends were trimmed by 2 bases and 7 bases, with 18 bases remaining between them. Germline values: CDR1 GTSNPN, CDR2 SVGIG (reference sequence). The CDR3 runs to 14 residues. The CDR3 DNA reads TGTGCCTGGAGTCTCGGGGGCGCATCGCAGGAGCAGTACTTC. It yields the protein CAWSLGGASQEQYF.

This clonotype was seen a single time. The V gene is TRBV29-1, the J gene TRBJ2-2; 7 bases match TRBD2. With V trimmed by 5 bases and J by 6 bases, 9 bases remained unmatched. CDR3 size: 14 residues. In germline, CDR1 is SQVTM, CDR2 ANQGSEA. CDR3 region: CSVKGAGESGELFF. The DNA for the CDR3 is TGCAGCGTTAAGGGTGCGGGAGAGTCCGGGGAGCTGTTTTTT.

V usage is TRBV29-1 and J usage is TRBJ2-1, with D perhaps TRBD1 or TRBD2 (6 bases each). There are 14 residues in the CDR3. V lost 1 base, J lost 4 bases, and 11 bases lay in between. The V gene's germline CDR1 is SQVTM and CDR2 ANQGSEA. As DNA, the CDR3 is TGCAGCGTTGAAGTGGGGGCGGGGTACAATGAGCAGTTCTTC. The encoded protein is CSVEVGAGYNEQFF.

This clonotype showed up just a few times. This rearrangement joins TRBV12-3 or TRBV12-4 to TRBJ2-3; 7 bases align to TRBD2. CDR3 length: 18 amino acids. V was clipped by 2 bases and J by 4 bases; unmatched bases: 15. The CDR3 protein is CASSLSPGGLADADTQYF. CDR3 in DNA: TGTGCCAGCAGTTTATCCCCGGGCGGGCTAGCGGATGCAGATACGCAGTATTTT.

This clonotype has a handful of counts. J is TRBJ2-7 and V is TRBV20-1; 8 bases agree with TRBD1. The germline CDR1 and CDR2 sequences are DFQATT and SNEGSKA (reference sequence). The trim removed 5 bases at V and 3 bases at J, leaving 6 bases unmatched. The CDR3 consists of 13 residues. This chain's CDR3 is CSAEDRAVYEQYF. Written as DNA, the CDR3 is TGCAGTGCTGAGGACAGGGCGGTCTACGAGCAGTACTTC.

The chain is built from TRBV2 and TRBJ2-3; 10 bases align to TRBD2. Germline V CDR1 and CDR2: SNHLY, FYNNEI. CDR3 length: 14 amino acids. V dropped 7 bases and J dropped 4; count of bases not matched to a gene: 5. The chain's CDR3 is CASKSGRGSDTQYF. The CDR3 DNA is TGTGCCAGCAAAAGCGGGAGGGGGTCAGATACGCAGTATTTT.

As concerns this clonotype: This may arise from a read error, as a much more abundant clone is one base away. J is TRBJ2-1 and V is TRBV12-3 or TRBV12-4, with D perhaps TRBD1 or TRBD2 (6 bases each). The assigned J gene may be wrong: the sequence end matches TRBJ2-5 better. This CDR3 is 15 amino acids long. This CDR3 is CASSFGGLGQETQYF. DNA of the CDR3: TGTGCCAGCAGTTTCGGGGGCCTAGGGCAAGAGACCCAGTACTTC.

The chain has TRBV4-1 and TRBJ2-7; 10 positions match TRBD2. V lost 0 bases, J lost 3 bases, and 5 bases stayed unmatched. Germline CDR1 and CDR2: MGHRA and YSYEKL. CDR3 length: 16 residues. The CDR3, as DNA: TGCGCCAGCAGCCAAGAGCTAGCTAGCGGGAGCTACGAGCAGTACTTC. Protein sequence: CASSQELASGSYEQYF.

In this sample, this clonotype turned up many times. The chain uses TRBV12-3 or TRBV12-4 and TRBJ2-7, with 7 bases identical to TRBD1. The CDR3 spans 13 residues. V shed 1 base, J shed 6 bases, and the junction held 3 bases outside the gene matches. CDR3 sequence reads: CASSLDRGAEQYF. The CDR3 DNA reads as TGTGCCAGCAGTTTAGACAGGGGAGCCGAGCAGTACTTC.

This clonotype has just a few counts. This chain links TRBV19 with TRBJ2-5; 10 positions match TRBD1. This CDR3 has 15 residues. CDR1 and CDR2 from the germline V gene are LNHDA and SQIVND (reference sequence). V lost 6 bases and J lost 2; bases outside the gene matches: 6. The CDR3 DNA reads TGTGCCAGTAGCCACGGGGACAGGGGACAAGAGACCCAGTACTTC. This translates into CASSHGDRGQETQYF.